The 26 T cell receptor beta chains reported below all come from one sample, sequenced in a study of control samples from healthy donors and cancer patients. Some clones are missing from TCRdb's copy, which holds only in-frame ones; the method was immunoSEQ multiplex PCR. The data hold fewer than 90,000 clones, with around nine tenths observed a single time. Sequences were obtained from PBMCs. The source is a woman between 55 and 75 years old with head and neck cancer.

The chain carries TRBV7-9 and TRBJ1-4, with 8 bases aligning to TRBD1. The V segment lost 5 bases and the J segment 7 bases; nucleotides outside the gene matches: 12. This CDR3 has 16 residues. Looked up from germline, CDR1 is SEHNR and CDR2 is FQNEAQ (reference sequence). The CDR3 DNA reads TGTGCCAGCAGCCCGACTCTGGACAGGGTGGGTGAAAAACTGTTTTTT. This encodes CASSPTLDRVGEKLFF.

V and J are TRBV15 and TRBJ2-5; D uncertain. CDR3 length equals 13 residues. The V end lost 1 base, the J end lost 2 bases, and 5 bases lay between the germline ends. CDR1 is LNHNV, CDR2 YYDKDF, per germline (reference sequence). CDR3: CATSRVIQETQYF. The CDR3, as DNA: TGTGCCACCAGCAGAGTTATACAAGAGACCCAGTACTTC. The whole variable domain, filled in from reference TRBV15 and TRBJ2-5, reads DAMVIQNPRYQVTQFGKPVTLSCSQTLNHNVMYWYQQKSSQAPKLLFHYYDKDFNNEADTPDNFQSRRPNTSFCFLDIRSPGLGDTAMYLCATSRVIQETQYFGPGTRLLVL.

V is TRBV19 and J is TRBJ1-2, with D possibly TRBD1 on 5 matching bases. Germline V gene lookup returns CDR1 LNHDA and CDR2 SQIVND (reference sequence). Trimming cost V 2 bases and J 6 bases, with 7 bases left between them. The CDR3 is 12 residues long. The CDR3 protein is CASSIWDHGYTF. The CDR3 coding sequence is TGTGCCAGTAGTATATGGGACCATGGCTACACCTTC.

The chain is built from TRBV6-1 and TRBJ2-5; D might be TRBD1 or TRBD2, each matching 5 bases. With 1 base removed from V and 2 bases from J, the gap between germline ends came to 11 bases. CDR1 is MNHNS and CDR2 is SASEGT in the germline V gene. The CDR3 is made up of 15 amino acids. CDR3 sequence reads: CASSEVRGGQETQYF. The DNA of the CDR3 is TGTGCCAGCAGTGAAGTTCGTGGGGGTCAAGAGACCCAGTACTTC.

This rearrangement joins TRBV2 to TRBJ2-3; 9 bases match TRBD2. Germline assignment: CDR1 SNHLY and CDR2 FYNNEI. The CDR3 extends over 15 amino acids. After removal of 7 bases from V and 3 bases from J, the junction contained 8 bases not matched to a gene. CDR3 DNA sequence: TGTGCCAGCAACCTAGCGGGATTGAGTACAGATACGCAGTATTTT. Translating gives CASNLAGLSTDTQYF.

The chain couples TRBV28 to TRBJ1-1, with 8 bases that match TRBD1. CDR3 size: 13 residues. Germline V gene lookup returns CDR1 MDHEN and CDR2 SYDVKM. V dropped 8 bases and J dropped 4; count of bases not matched to a gene: 6. CDR3 sequence: CASVRQGSTEAFF. CDR3 bases: TGTGCCAGCGTGAGACAGGGGTCCACTGAAGCTTTCTTT. The complete variable domain, with remaining parts taken from reference TRBV28 and TRBJ1-1, reads DVKVTQSSRYLVKRTGEKVFLECVQDMDHENMFWYRQDPGLGLRLIYFSYDVKMKEKGDIPEGYSVSREKKERFSLILESASTNQTSMYLCASVRQGSTEAFFGQGTRLTVV.

The rearrangement uses TRBV27 and TRBJ2-3, with 9 nucleotides matching TRBD2. V gave up 5 bases and J gave up 0 bases; unmatched junction bases: 6. CDR3 length: 16 residues. Germline CDR1 and CDR2: MNHEY and SMNVEV (reference sequence). The CDR3 loop is CASSVASGTSTDTQYF. CDR3 DNA: TGTGCCAGCAGTGTCGCTAGCGGGACTAGCACAGATACGCAGTATTTT.

This rearrangement joins TRBV10-3 to TRBJ2-1; 9 bases agree with TRBD2. Unmatched junction bases numbered 7, after V lost 3 bases and J lost 7 bases. The CDR3 runs 15 residues. Germline V gives CDR1 ENHRY, CDR2 SYGVKD. In DNA form, the CDR3 reads TGTGCCATCAGTGACTCGCGGGAGGGTAAAAATGAGCAGTTCTTC. Translation: CAISDSREGKNEQFF.

V gene TRBV5-1 combines with J gene TRBJ1-1, with 10 bases that match TRBD1. The CDR3 has 14 amino acids. The ends lost 4 bases at V and 11 bases at J; junction bases unmatched: 11. Germline CDR1 and CDR2: SGHRS and YFSETQ. CDR3 sequence (DNA): TGCGCCAGCAGCGACACCGGGACAGGGGTTAATGCTTTCTTT. It is translated as CASSDTGTGVNAFF.

The chain uses TRBV10-3 and TRBJ2-7; perhaps TRBD1 as D (6 bases). The germline gives CDR1 ENHRY, CDR2 SYGVKD. The V end was cut by 0 bases, the J end by 0 bases, with 15 bases between. The CDR3 contains 17 residues. The CDR3 loop reads CAISESLVGDTSYEQYF. CDR3 DNA: TGTGCCATCAGTGAGTCGCTTGTTGGGGACACCTCCTACGAGCAGTACTTC.

DNA of the CDR3: TGCAGCGTTGAAGTCCCAGGGGTGGCCAAAAACATTCAGTACTTC. This sequence encodes CSVEVPGVAKNIQYF. This chain uses TRBV29-1 with TRBJ2-4; weak D call: TRBD1 (6 bases). The CDR3 extends over 15 amino acids. V lost 1 base and J lost 1, with 11 bases in between. The germline V gene has CDR1 SQVTM and CDR2 ANQGSEA.

CDR3 DNA: TGTGCCAGCAGCGCCAACAGGGGGCCGGCGAGGACTGAAGCTTTCTTT. Its protein is CASSANRGPARTEAFF. The rearrangement uses TRBV9 and TRBJ1-1, with 9 bases identical to TRBD1. V gave up 3 bases and J gave up 5 bases; unmatched junction bases: 11. Germline V gene data show CDR1 as SGDLS and CDR2 as YYNGEE. This CDR3 comprises 16 residues.

The rearrangement uses TRBV18 and TRBJ2-1, with 7 bases matching TRBD1. The CDR3 has 13 residues. V shed 4 bases, J shed 5 bases, and the junction held 2 bases outside the gene matches. Per germline, CDR1 KGHSH and CDR2 LQKENI. CDR3 in DNA: TGTGCCAGCTCACTCGGACAGGACAATGAGCAGTTCTTC. Encoded protein: CASSLGQDNEQFF.

This chain uses TRBV27 with TRBJ2-2; D is possibly TRBD2 (6 bases). Germline CDR1 MNHEY, CDR2 SMNVEV (reference sequence). V dropped 6 bases and J dropped 4 bases, with 15 bases sitting between them. CDR3 length: 15 amino acids. For the CDR3, the DNA is TGTGCCAGCAGCCTAACGGGAGCCGTCACCGGGGAGCTGTTTTTT. Translated, it gives CASSLTGAVTGELFF.

The chain employs TRBV28 and TRBJ1-6; TRBD1 matches 8 bases. With 6 bases clipped from V and 8 bases from J, the junction kept 9 bases outside the gene matches. Germline lookup yields CDR1 MDHEN and CDR2 SYDVKM. This CDR3 spans 15 amino acids. In DNA form, the CDR3 reads TGTGCCAGCAGCCGTGGGACAGGACAATATTCACCCCTCCACTTT. It specifies CASSRGTGQYSPLHF.

The chain combines TRBV18 with TRBJ2-1, with TRBD2 identical over 10 bases. CDR1 is KGHSH, CDR2 LQKENI, per germline. The J segment lost 7 bases and the V segment lost 3 bases, leaving 9 bases of the junction unmatched. The length of the CDR3 is 16 residues. This chain's CDR3 is CASSPLPSGSLNEQFF. DNA for the CDR3: TGTGCCAGCTCACCCCTTCCTAGCGGGAGTCTTAATGAGCAGTTCTTC.

The chain has TRBV15 and TRBJ2-1; no clear D gene. V shed 4 bases and J shed 9 bases, with 13 bases lying between them. Germline CDR1 and CDR2: LNHNV and YYDKDF (reference sequence). The CDR3 sequence is 13 residues long. Written as DNA, the CDR3 is TGTGCCACCAGCACCCAGAGATATGGTGAGCAGTTCTTC. Protein product: CATSTQRYGEQFF. Using reference TRBV15 and TRBJ2-1 for the parts outside the CDR3, the full variable domain is DAMVIQNPRYQVTQFGKPVTLSCSQTLNHNVMYWYQQKSSQAPKLLFHYYDKDFNNEADTPDNFQSRRPNTSFCFLDIRSPGLGDTAMYLCATSTQRYGEQFFGPGTRLTVL.

The rearrangement uses TRBV12-5 and TRBJ2-1; D is uncertain. Germline V CDR1 and CDR2: LGHNT, FRNRAP. Trimming shortened V by 4 bases and J by 4 bases, and 8 bases separated the two germline ends. CDR3 length equals 13 residues. Here the CDR3 DNA reads TGTGCTAGTGGTTCGACGGTTTACAATGAGCAGTTCTTC. This translates into CASGSTVYNEQFF.

The chain combines TRBV9 with TRBJ2-3, with 9 bases that match TRBD2. Germline trimming cut 4 bases from V and 6 bases from J; bases unmatched to any gene: 9. CDR1 and CDR2 from the germline V gene are SGDLS and YYNGEE. The CDR3 consists of 15 residues. In nucleotides, the CDR3 is TGTGCCAGCAGCCCTAGCGGGACGCGATGGGATACGCAGTATTTT. Amino acid sequence: CASSPSGTRWDTQYF.

The V gene is TRBV25-1, the J gene TRBJ2-3; D is uncertain. Trimming shortened V by 2 bases and J by 4 bases, and 7 bases separated the two germline ends. CDR3 length: 13 amino acids. Germline V gene data show CDR1 as MGHDK and CDR2 as SYGVNS. The CDR3 region has the DNA TGTGCCAGCAGTGAACCGGTGCCAGATACGCAGTATTTT. Its translation is CASSEPVPDTQYF.

The chain joins TRBV18 to TRBJ1-4, with a possible D match to TRBD1 (5 bases). The V end lost 1 base, the J end lost 8 bases, and 11 bases lay between the germline ends. There are 14 residues in the CDR3. CDR1 KGHSH and CDR2 LQKENI come from the germline V gene. CDR3 nucleotide sequence: TGTGCCAGCTCACCACTTGGGGCAGGAGAAAAACTGTTTTTT. Protein sequence: CASSPLGAGEKLFF.

CDR3 sequence (DNA): TGCGCCAGCAGCTTGGCCCGGGTCTCTGTCACAGATACGCAGTATTTT. Encoded protein: CASSLARVSVTDTQYF. The V and J genes are TRBV5-1 and TRBJ2-3; D gene ambiguous. V lost 0 bases and J 2 bases, leaving 13 bases between the germline ends. The CDR3 consists of 16 residues. Germline values: CDR1 SGHRS, CDR2 YFSETQ.

This chain connects TRBV2 to TRBJ1-2, with unresolved D. V lost 8 bases and J lost 5, with 15 bases in between. This CDR3 is built from 13 residues. Germline CDR1 reads SNHLY; CDR2 reads FYNNEI. CDR3 in amino acids: CASGGSGGYGYTF. CDR3 coding DNA: TGTGCCAGCGGTGGTTCCGGAGGATATGGCTACACCTTC.

The chain has TRBV7-8 and TRBJ2-7, with D hard to call. This CDR3 is 14 amino acids long. V lost 2 bases and J 2 bases, leaving 10 bases between the germline ends. CDR1 and CDR2 (germline): SGHVS, FQNEAQ. The CDR3 DNA reads as TGTGCCAGCAGCTTAATTGAGTCAGCCTACGAGCAGTACTTC. It encodes CASSLIESAYEQYF.

The chain joins TRBV5-8 to TRBJ1-5; D is perhaps TRBD1 (6 bases). Germline assignment: CDR1 SGHTS and CDR2 YDEGEE. The length of the CDR3 is 16 residues. Between the trimmed V and J ends, which lost 1 base and 0 bases, there was a span of 11 bases. For the CDR3, the DNA is TGTGCCAGCAGCTTGAGGACAGCTTATAGCAATCAGCCCCAGCATTTT. It translates to CASSLRTAYSNQPQHF.

This chain joins TRBV3-1 (or the pseudogene TRBV3-2) and TRBJ2-5; 8 bases fit TRBD2. Germline V gene data show CDR1 as LGHDT and CDR2 as YNNKEL (reference sequence). The CDR3 is 13 residues long. The V gene end was trimmed by 1 base and the J gene end by 8 bases; junction bases not matched to a gene: 3. CDR3 amino acids: CASSQVAGNTQYF. In DNA form, the CDR3 reads TGTGCCAGCAGCCAAGTAGCGGGAAATACCCAGTACTTC.